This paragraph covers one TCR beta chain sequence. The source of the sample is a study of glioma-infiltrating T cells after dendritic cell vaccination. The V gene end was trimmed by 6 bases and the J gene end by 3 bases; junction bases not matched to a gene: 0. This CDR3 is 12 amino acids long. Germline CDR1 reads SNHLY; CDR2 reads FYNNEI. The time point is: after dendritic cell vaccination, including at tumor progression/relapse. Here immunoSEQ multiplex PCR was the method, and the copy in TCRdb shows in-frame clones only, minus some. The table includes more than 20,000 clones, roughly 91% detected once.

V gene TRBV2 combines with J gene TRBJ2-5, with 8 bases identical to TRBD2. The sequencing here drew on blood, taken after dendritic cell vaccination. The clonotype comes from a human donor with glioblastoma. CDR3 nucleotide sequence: TGTGCCAGCAGGCGGGGGGAAGAGACCCAGTACTTC. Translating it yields CASRRGEETQYF.